The 25 T cell receptor beta chains in this list originate from one sample, sequenced in a study of T cell responses to AZD1222 COVID-19 vaccine. The method was immunoSEQ multiplex PCR; TCRdb's version includes in-frame clones alone and lacks a portion of them. The sample lists about 50,000 clones, about 83% occurring once. The input for sequencing was peripheral blood, taken on day 0 of AZD1222 vaccination. All receptors derive from an adult in good health.

V is TRBV15 and J is TRBJ2-1, with 11 bases that match TRBD1. Per germline, CDR1 LNHNV and CDR2 YYDKDF (reference sequence). The CDR3 consists of 15 residues. V was clipped by 3 bases and J by 6 bases; unmatched bases: 4. CDR3 nucleotides: TGTGCCACCAGCAGGGGGACAGGGGGAGGCAATGAGCAGTTCTTC. Translating gives CATSRGTGGGNEQFF.

The chain couples TRBV6-5 to TRBJ1-2; D unresolved. Germline V lookup: CDR1 MNHEY, CDR2 SVGAGI. Deletions cut 6 bases from V and 1 base from J, with 9 bases between. This CDR3 region has 13 residues. The CDR3 region has the DNA TGTGCCAGCAGCCTCGACGGTAACTATGGCTACACCTTC. This translates into CASSLDGNYGYTF.

The J gene is TRBJ1-3, the V gene TRBV11-2; TRBD1 agrees at 8 bases. The CDR3 has 16 residues. Germline V lookup: CDR1 SGHAT, CDR2 FQNNGV. J lost 3 bases, V lost 5 bases, and 9 bases had no gene match. The CDR3 nucleotides read TGTGCCAGCAGCCCCCTGGCAGGGGGCTATGGAAACACCATATATTTT. Translated, it gives CASSPLAGGYGNTIYF.

The V call is TRBV6-1, the J call TRBJ1-3; a weak D match, TRBD1 (5 bases). Trimming stripped 1 base from V and 2 bases from J, with 15 bases between. From germline, CDR1 is MNHNS and CDR2 SASEGT. This CDR3 has 17 residues. The CDR3 DNA follows: TGTGCCAGCAGTGAAGGTTGGTGGACATGGGCTGGAAACACCATATATTTT. Its translation is CASSEGWWTWAGNTIYF.

This clone is medium-sized in the sample. This chain uses TRBV6-2 or TRBV6-3 with TRBJ2-7; 11 nucleotides agree with TRBD2. Germline-derived CDR1 and CDR2 are MNHEY and SVGEGT. V was clipped by 2 bases and J by 3 bases; unmatched bases: 6. This CDR3 comprises 16 residues. Here the CDR3 DNA reads TGTGCCAGCAGTTACCCCCGACTAGCGGGACGCTACGAGCAGTACTTC. It encodes CASSYPRLAGRYEQYF.

This chain uses TRBV9 with TRBJ2-1; 10 bases are a match to TRBD2. This CDR3 region has 15 residues. V shed 3 bases and J 7 bases; nucleotides not matched to a gene: 7. From germline, CDR1 is SGDLS and CDR2 YYNGEE. DNA of the CDR3: TGTGCCAGCAGCGCCGGGACTAGCGATGGTAATGAGCAGTTCTTC. Translating gives CASSAGTSDGNEQFF.

This clone was recorded a few times. This chain links TRBV4-1 with TRBJ1-2; D unclear. CDR1 is MGHRA and CDR2 is YSYEKL in the germline V gene. V dropped 0 bases and J dropped 8 bases, with 7 bases sitting between them. CDR3 size: 12 residues. CDR3 sequence: CASSQDVAGYTF. The CDR3, as DNA: TGCGCCAGCAGCCAAGATGTGGCGGGCTACACCTTC.

The V and J genes are TRBV27 and TRBJ2-2; 7 positions agree with TRBD1. The germline V gene has CDR1 MNHEY and CDR2 SMNVEV (reference sequence). The CDR3 has 17 residues. V lost 0 bases, J lost 2 bases, and 6 bases stayed unmatched. CDR3 in amino acids: CASSLSSRGTNTGELFF. CDR3 DNA: TGTGCCAGCAGTTTATCATCCAGGGGGACAAACACCGGGGAGCTGTTTTTT.

The chain has TRBV18 and TRBJ1-6, with D perhaps TRBD1 (5 bases). CDR1 is KGHSH, CDR2 LQKENI, per germline. V was cut by 3 bases and J by 12 bases, with 15 bases left in between. The CDR3 runs 14 residues. The CDR3 DNA is TGTGCCAGCTCACCTGTCAGGGAAGGAGTACCCCTCCACTTT. Translated: CASSPVREGVPLHF.

V gene TRBV3-1 (or the pseudogene TRBV3-2) combines with J gene TRBJ1-6, with 8 bases lining up with TRBD1. The germline V gene has CDR1 LGHDT and CDR2 YNNKEL (reference sequence). CDR3 length: 16 residues. V trimming: 0 bases; J trimming: 9 bases; junction bases outside the gene matches: 7. This CDR3 is CASSQERQGAGSPLHF. CDR3 coding DNA: TGTGCCAGCAGCCAAGAACGCCAGGGGGCTGGTTCACCCCTCCACTTT.

The chain uses TRBV2 and TRBJ2-7, with 7 bases matching TRBD1. CDR3 length equals 12 residues. J was trimmed by 3 bases and V by 4 bases; bases with no gene match: 0. Per the germline V gene, CDR1 is SNHLY and CDR2 is FYNNEI. The CDR3 protein is CASSGTGYEQYV. The CDR3 DNA is TGTGCCAGCAGTGGGACAGGCTACGAGCAGTACGTC.

This clone has more than one count but fewer than ten. The rearrangement joins TRBV5-6 to TRBJ1-4; 7 nucleotides match TRBD1. There are 15 residues in the CDR3. The V segment lost 2 bases and the J segment 9 bases; nucleotides outside the gene matches: 10. Germline V gene sequence: CDR1 SGHDT, CDR2 YYEEEE. In DNA, the CDR3 is TGTGCCAGCAGCTTTAGGACAGGTCAGCCGAAAAAACTGTTTTTT. This translates into CASSFRTGQPKKLFF.

This clone was counted a few times. This chain connects TRBV29-1 to TRBJ2-1; maybe TRBD2 (5 bases). The CDR3 is 13 residues long. CDR1 and CDR2 from the germline V gene are SQVTM and ANQGSEA. Trimming removed 8 bases from V and 0 bases from J, with 11 bases in between. The DNA for the CDR3 is TGCAGCTCGGGAAGCATCTCCTACAATGAGCAGTTCTTC. Its translation is CSSGSISYNEQFF.

The V call is TRBV5-1, the J call TRBJ2-2, with TRBD1 matching over 9 bases. Unmatched junction bases numbered 11, after V lost 7 bases and J lost 4 bases. Per germline, CDR1 SGHRS and CDR2 YFSETQ. CDR3 length: 16 amino acids. The CDR3 region is CASGLGQGLITGELFF. CDR3 in DNA: TGCGCCAGCGGCCTAGGACAGGGGTTAATCACCGGGGAGCTGTTTTTT.

This clone was recorded a few times. This chain links TRBV13 with TRBJ2-1, with 7 nucleotides matching TRBD2. This CDR3 comprises 16 residues. The V segment lost 2 bases and the J segment 5 bases; nucleotides outside the gene matches: 9. CDR1 is PRHDT, CDR2 FYEKMQ, per germline (reference sequence). The CDR3 bases are TGTGCCAGCAGCTTAAGGTCTAGCGGCCTCCACAATGAGCAGTTCTTC. Residues: CASSLRSSGLHNEQFF.

Judged by abundance, this clone is medium-sized. The chain recombines TRBV6-5 with TRBJ1-3; D call uncertain. Germline CDR1 is MNHEY and CDR2 is SVGAGI. Trimming stripped 6 bases from V and 2 bases from J, with 14 bases between. This CDR3 comprises 15 residues. CDR3 protein: CASSTQVGAGNTIYF. The CDR3 DNA is TGTGCCAGCAGCACCCAGGTGGGCGCTGGAAACACCATATATTTT.

The chain employs TRBV3-1 (or the pseudogene TRBV3-2) and TRBJ2-5, with TRBD1 as a possible D gene (6 bases). The V and J ends lost 1 base and 5 bases respectively, with 14 bases between them. This CDR3 region has 15 residues. CDR1 and CDR2 from the germline V gene are LGHDT and YNNKEL (reference sequence). CDR3 residues: CASSQVPGAGETQYF. CDR3 DNA sequence: TGTGCCAGCAGCCAAGTGCCAGGGGCAGGGGAGACCCAGTACTTC.

J is TRBJ1-2 and V is TRBV3-1 (or the pseudogene TRBV3-2); unclear D gene. Germline V gene sequence: CDR1 LGHDT, CDR2 YNNKEL (reference sequence). CDR3 length: 14 amino acids. Trimming shortened V by 0 bases and J by 4 bases, and 9 bases separated the two germline ends. This CDR3 is CASSQERSLYGYTF. The CDR3 region has the DNA TGTGCCAGCAGCCAAGAAAGAAGTCTCTATGGCTACACCTTC.

The chain recombines TRBV30 with TRBJ2-7; D is unclear. Germline loops: CDR1 GTSNPN, CDR2 SVGIG (reference sequence). The CDR3 runs to 15 residues. Trimming stripped 0 bases from V and 0 bases from J, with 12 bases between. The CDR3 sequence: CAWSVPDRSSYEQYF. The CDR3 DNA is TGTGCCTGGAGTGTACCGGACCGGAGCTCCTACGAGCAGTACTTC.

The chain links TRBV9 to TRBJ1-6; TRBD1 is a possible D gene (5 bases). Trimming removed 5 bases at V and 7 bases at J, with 16 bases between. This CDR3 is 15 amino acids long. Germline loops: CDR1 SGDLS, CDR2 YYNGEE. The CDR3 here is CASSQAGQGNSPLHF. The CDR3 DNA reads as TGTGCCAGCAGTCAAGCTGGGCAGGGAAATTCACCCCTCCACTTT.

This chain joins TRBV30 and TRBJ1-1; no clear D gene. The CDR3 spans 12 residues. Germline CDR1 reads GTSNPN; CDR2 reads SVGIG (reference sequence). V was clipped by 4 bases and J by 1 base, with 7 bases between them. In nucleotides, the CDR3 is TGTGCCTGGACTCATGGGAACACTGAAGCTTTCTTT. Protein product: CAWTHGNTEAFF.

V usage is TRBV5-1 and J usage is TRBJ2-3; D not certain. The length of the CDR3 is 14 residues. Trimming pared 0 bases from V and 6 bases from J, leaving 11 bases between. Germline CDR1 reads SGHRS; CDR2 reads YFSETQ. CDR3: CASSLVPGRDTQYF. CDR3 sequence (DNA): TGCGCCAGCAGCTTGGTTCCCGGTCGGGATACGCAGTATTTT.

The chain recombines TRBV5-4 with TRBJ1-2; 8 bases are shared with TRBD1. J gave up 4 bases and V 4 bases, and 9 bases lay outside the gene matches. The CDR3 extends over 15 amino acids. Germline CDR1 SGHNT, CDR2 YYREEE (reference sequence). The CDR3 sequence: CASSGPQGAPYGYTF. The CDR3 DNA reads as TGTGCCAGCAGCGGCCCGCAGGGGGCGCCCTATGGCTACACCTTC. The entire variable domain, with the rest obtained from reference TRBV5-4 and TRBJ1-2, is as follows: ETGVTQSPTHLIKTRGQQVTLRCSSQSGHNTVSWYQQALGQGPQFIFQYYREEENGRGNFPPRFSGLQFPNYSSELNVNALELDDSALYLCASSGPQGAPYGYTFGSGTRLTVV.

The gene calls are TRBV10-3 and TRBJ1-1, with D possibly TRBD1 on 5 matching bases. The V gene's germline CDR1 is ENHRY and CDR2 SYGVKD. V was pared by 8 bases and J by 0 bases, with 10 bases between. This CDR3 has 13 amino acids. The CDR3 spells CAIQGGLNTEAFF. The CDR3 DNA sequence: TGTGCCATCCAGGGCGGACTGAACACTGAAGCTTTCTTT.

This chain links TRBV19 with TRBJ1-2; 8 positions match TRBD1. The CDR3 consists of 15 residues. Losses at the gene ends were 9 bases for V and 5 bases for J; bases not matched to a gene: 14. Germline-derived CDR1 and CDR2 are LNHDA and SQIVND (reference sequence). The chain's CDR3 is CASADQRTGTYGYTF. Here the CDR3 DNA reads TGTGCCAGCGCAGATCAGAGGACAGGGACGTATGGCTACACCTTC. The whole variable domain, filled in from reference TRBV19 and TRBJ1-2, reads DGGITQSPKYLFRKEGQNVTLSCEQNLNHDAMYWYRQDPGQGLRLIYYSQIVNDFQKGDIAEGYSVSREKKESFPLTVTSAQKNPTAFYLCASADQRTGTYGYTFGSGTRLTVV.